This entry features one T cell receptor (beta chain) sequence. It may be a read error: a sequence one base away is much more abundant. From approximately 550 ng of total RNA, TCR beta-specific cDNA was reverse-transcribed using a constant-region primer. ARM-PCR, slightly modified, supplied the TCR beta libraries through three nested multiplex PCR rounds. With TRBV1-TRBV30 forward primers and a C-beta reverse primer, the first two PCR rounds were run for around 10 cycles each. TCRdb independently ran MiXCR on the multiplex PCR reads; one entry per CDR3 protein. The data hold about 100,000 distinct CDR3 sequences, with about 63% observed a single time. Germline lookup yields CDR1 SGHKS and CDR2 YYEKEE (reference sequence). The CDR3 consists of 15 residues. The data originate from a study of tumor-infiltrating lymphocytes in primary liver carcinoma. Co-extracting RNA and DNA was done with roughly 17-34 mg of unsorted bulk tissue as input.

The sequenced sample was liver tumor tissue from sampling region 2. Sample subset: tumor region T2, inferior pole. The chain recombines TRBV5-5 with TRBJ2-1, with D possibly being TRBD2 (6 bases). The clonotype was recovered from a woman aged 55-70 years with primary liver carcinoma and hepatitis B virus infection. The CDR3 reads CAGSLDFGSSYNEQF. The CDR3, as DNA: TGTGCCGGCAGCTTGGATTTCGGGAGCTCCTACAATGAGCAGTTC.